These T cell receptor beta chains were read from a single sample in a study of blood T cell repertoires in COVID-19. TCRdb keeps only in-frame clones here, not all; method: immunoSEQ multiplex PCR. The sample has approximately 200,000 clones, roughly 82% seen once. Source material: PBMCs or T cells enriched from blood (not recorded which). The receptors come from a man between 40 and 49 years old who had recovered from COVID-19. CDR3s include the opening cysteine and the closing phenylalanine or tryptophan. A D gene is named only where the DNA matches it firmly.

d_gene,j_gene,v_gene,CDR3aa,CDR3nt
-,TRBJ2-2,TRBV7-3,CASSSQVRAPNTGELFF,TGTGCCAGCAGCTCGCAGGTCAGGGCCCCGAACACCGGGGAGCTGTTTTTT
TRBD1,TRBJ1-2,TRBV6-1,CASSEVTGTGGFYGYTF,TGTGCCAGCAGTGAAGTAACCGGGACAGGGGGCTTCTATGGCTACACCTTC
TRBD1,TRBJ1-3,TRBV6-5,CASSYGRGDSGNTIYF,TGTGCCAGCAGTTACGGCAGGGGGGACTCTGGAAACACCATATATTTT
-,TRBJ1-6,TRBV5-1,CASSLVKLGDSPLHF,TGCGCCAGCAGCTTGGTCAAGTTGGGAGATTCACCCCTCCACTTT
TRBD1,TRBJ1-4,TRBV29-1,CSVPGQAEKLFF,TGCAGCGTCCCGGGACAGGCGGAAAAACTGTTTTTT
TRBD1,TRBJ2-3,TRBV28,CASSSGGNTDTQYF,TGTGCCAGCAGTTCAGGGGGCAACACAGATACGCAGTATTTT
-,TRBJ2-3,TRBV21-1,CASRRPPTDRRRDTDTQYF,TGTGCCAGCAGGCGTCCTCCGACCGACCGCCGACGGGACACAGATACGCAGTATTTT
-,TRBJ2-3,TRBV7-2,CASSPGAGVGTDTQYF,TGTGCCAGCAGCCCGGGGGCGGGAGTAGGTACAGATACGCAGTATTTT
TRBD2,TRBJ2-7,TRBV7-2,CASSPGLAGTYEQYF,TGTGCCAGCAGCCCTGGACTAGCGGGAACTTACGAGCAGTACTTC
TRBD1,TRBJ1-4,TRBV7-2,CASSRTGVNEKLFF,TGTGCCAGCAGTCGGACAGGGGTTAATGAAAAACTGTTTTTT